The source of this T cell receptor (beta chain) is a study of blood T cell repertoires in COVID-19. Study-wide context: T cells, B-cell-depleted T cells, or PBMCs provided the cDNA or gDNA that served as material.

TCRdb's table, derived via immunoSEQ multiplex PCR, lists solely in-frame clones and lacks some. In the table there are 250,000 or so clones, under 85% of which are singletons. The germline V gene has CDR1 LNHDA and CDR2 SQIVND (reference sequence). V was shortened by 2 bases and J by 1 base, with 12 bases between the two germline ends. The CDR3 loop spans 15 amino acids. The sequenced sample was peripheral blood. This receptor was taken from a young man who had recovered from COVID-19. The chain combines TRBV19 with TRBJ2-7; perhaps TRBD2 as D (6 bases). The CDR3 bases are TGTGCCAGTAGTATACCGGGAGCTTTGTCCTACGAGCAGTACTTC. This encodes CASSIPGALSYEQYF.